The 27 T cell receptor beta chains below were found in one sample sequenced in a study of cytomegalovirus exposure and HLA in healthy donors (dated by TCRdb to 2016 to 2017). The receptor library was made with the immunoSEQ multiplex PCR assay. A mixture of 60 forward primers for TCR Vbeta segments and 13 reverse primers for TCR Jbeta segments was used in the multiplex PCR. This is the immuneACCESS table as TCRdb keeps it, with only in-frame sequences that have V and J called. A part of the clones is gone; compared with another copy, unresolved V genes explain less than half, and the rest is unexplained. This sample holds 150,000 to 200,000 clones; 80% to 85% were observed only once. The ten largest make up approximately 1% of the sample. Sequences were obtained from PBMCs. These receptors all stem from a woman in her thirties or forties in good health and CMV-seronegative.

The chain employs TRBV7-2 and TRBJ2-7; 7 bases align to TRBD1. Germline trimming cut 3 bases from V and 0 bases from J; bases unmatched to any gene: 5. CDR1 SGHTA and CDR2 FQGNSA come from the germline V gene. The CDR3 contains 15 residues. The CDR3 reads CASSFKGDSSYEQYV. The CDR3 coding sequence is TGTGCCAGCAGCTTCAAGGGGGACAGCTCCTACGAGCAGTACGTC.

There are a few counts of this clone. The gene calls are TRBV7-2 and TRBJ1-2; 8 nucleotides agree with TRBD1. Looked up from germline, CDR1 is SGHTA and CDR2 is FQGNSA. The CDR3 has 15 residues. The junction had 5 bases not matched to a gene; V was cut back by 5 bases and J by 0 bases. The CDR3, as DNA: TGTGCCAGCAGCCGACAGGGGACTGCTAACTATGGCTACACCTTC. It encodes CASSRQGTANYGYTF.

The chain couples TRBV2 to TRBJ2-7; 7 bases line up with TRBD1. After removal of 6 bases from V and 2 bases from J, the junction contained 4 bases not matched to a gene. Looked up from germline, CDR1 is SNHLY and CDR2 is FYNNEI. The CDR3 runs to 13 residues. For the CDR3, the DNA is TGTGCCAGCAGGGGACAGACCACCTACGAGCAGTACTTC. Translation: CASRGQTTYEQYF.

V usage is TRBV15 and J usage is TRBJ2-3, with a possible D match to TRBD2 (6 bases). Per the germline V gene, CDR1 is LNHNV and CDR2 is YYDKDF (reference sequence). Trimming cost V 2 bases and J 0 bases, with 15 bases left between them. The CDR3 covers 17 residues. The CDR3 region has the DNA TGTGCCACCAGCAGAAGATATAGCGGTACTAGCACAGATACGCAGTATTTT. It yields the protein CATSRRYSGTSTDTQYF.

The chain combines TRBV28 with TRBJ2-1; 7 bases map to TRBD2. The germline CDR1 and CDR2 sequences are MDHEN and SYDVKM. V lost 1 base to trimming and J lost 0 bases; unmatched junction nucleotides: 3. The CDR3 is 16 amino acids. The CDR3 nucleotides read TGTGCCAGCAGTTTATCGCGCGGGAGCTCCTACAATGAGCAGTTCTTC. It codes for CASSLSRGSSYNEQFF. The full variable domain, in which reference TRBV28 and TRBJ2-1 provide the parts outside the CDR3, is DVKVTQSSRYLVKRTGEKVFLECVQDMDHENMFWYRQDPGLGLRLIYFSYDVKMKEKGDIPEGYSVSREKKERFSLILESASTNQTSMYLCASSLSRGSSYNEQFFGPGTRLTVL.

This rearrangement joins TRBV11-3 to TRBJ1-5; 7 bases align to TRBD1. The V segment lost 4 bases and the J segment 3 bases; nucleotides outside the gene matches: 6. Germline V gene data show CDR1 as SGHNT and CDR2 as YENEEA. CDR3 length: 15 residues. The CDR3 loop is CASSSSGQHNQPQHF. The CDR3 bases are TGTGCCAGCAGCTCCTCGGGACAGCACAATCAGCCCCAGCATTTT.

The chain joins TRBV7-2 to TRBJ1-1, with 10 bases lining up with TRBD1. V lost 7 bases and J lost 4; bases outside the gene matches: 6. The CDR3 has 14 residues. From germline, CDR1 is SGHTA and CDR2 FQGNSA. As DNA, the CDR3 is TGTGCCAGCAAACCGACAGGGGGCTTCACTGAAGCTTTCTTT. The encoded protein is CASKPTGGFTEAFF.

V gene TRBV5-4 combines with J gene TRBJ2-5; TRBD2 agrees at 9 bases. Germline CDR1 SGHNT, CDR2 YYREEE (reference sequence). V lost 4 bases to trimming and J lost 4 bases; unmatched junction nucleotides: 14. The CDR3 totals 17 residues. The CDR3 reads CASSGPLSGSVRETQYF. Written as DNA, the CDR3 is TGTGCCAGCAGCGGGCCCCTTAGCGGGAGTGTCCGAGAGACCCAGTACTTC.

This sequence joins TRBV29-1 and TRBJ1-3, with D perhaps matching TRBD1 (5 bases). CDR1 and CDR2 from the germline V gene are SQVTM and ANQGSEA. This CDR3 is 12 amino acids long. Trimming removed 6 bases from V and 2 bases from J, with 8 bases in between. CDR3 bases: TGCAGCGTAGGGGTAGCTGGAAACACCATATATTTT. Protein: CSVGVAGNTIYF.

The rearrangement links TRBV4-3 to TRBJ2-1; tentatively, D is TRBD2 (5 bases). Germline V gene data show CDR1 as LGHNA and CDR2 as YSLEER. V was pared by 0 bases and J by 10 bases, with 10 bases between. This CDR3 region has 13 residues. CDR3 in DNA: TGCGCCAGCAGCCAAGAAAGGGTAGCGGAGCAGTTCTTC. It translates to CASSQERVAEQFF.

This sequence joins TRBV19 and TRBJ1-4; TRBD1 aligns across 8 bases. V lost 3 bases, J lost 6 bases, and 0 bases stayed unmatched. Germline CDR1 reads LNHDA; CDR2 reads SQIVND (reference sequence). The CDR3 has 13 amino acids. DNA for the CDR3: TGTGCCAGTAGTATGGACAGGGATGAAAAACTGTTTTTT. Protein: CASSMDRDEKLFF.

As to this clone: Its ends do not fully match the called genes, so a read error is possible. This chain joins TRBV7-3 and TRBJ1-1, with 7 bases identical to TRBD1. This CDR3 has 19 amino acids. Germline lookup yields CDR1 SGHTA and CDR2 FQGTGA. CDR3 amino acids: CVSSIGQSGPGQRNTEAFF. As DNA, the CDR3 is TGTGTCAGCAGCATTGGTCAGTCCGGGCCGGGACAGAGGAACACTGAAGCTTTCTTT.

This clone appeared once. V and J are TRBV18 and TRBJ2-5, with D possibly matching TRBD2 (7 bases). This CDR3 has 15 amino acids. V lost 3 bases to trimming and J lost 4 bases, with 15 bases between them. CDR1 and CDR2 from the germline V gene are KGHSH and LQKENI. This CDR3 reads CASSPPAGARETQYF. In nucleotides, the CDR3 is TGTGCCAGCTCACCTCCGGCGGGGGCGAGAGAGACCCAGTACTTC.

The chain has TRBV23-1 and TRBJ2-1; TRBD1 agrees at 8 bases. TRBV23-1 falls under the ORF class, with uncertain function. This CDR3 is 17 amino acids long. Trimming cost V 0 bases and J 1 base; bases outside gene matches: 5. CDR3: CASSQSPRGPSYNEQFF. For the CDR3, the DNA is TGCGCCAGCAGTCAATCCCCCAGGGGGCCTTCCTACAATGAGCAGTTCTTC.

V gene TRBV11-2 combines with J gene TRBJ2-5, with 15 bases matching TRBD2. The tail of the sequence fits TRBJ2-7 better, so the J call may be wrong. Germline loops: CDR1 SGHAT, CDR2 FQNNGV. The CDR3 has 15 residues. The CDR3 here is CASSPGLAGGYEQYF. DNA for the CDR3: TGTGCCAGCAGCCCGGGACTAGCGGGAGGCTACGAGCAGTACTTC.

The chain links TRBV19 to TRBJ1-5; 9 nucleotides match TRBD1. The CDR3 is made up of 14 amino acids. Losses at the gene ends were 7 bases for V and 4 bases for J; bases not matched to a gene: 5. Germline V gives CDR1 LNHDA, CDR2 SQIVND (reference sequence). The CDR3 loop is CASTGTGPNQPQHF. In DNA, the CDR3 is TGTGCCAGTACCGGGACAGGGCCTAATCAGCCCCAGCATTTT.

At least ten counts were recorded for this clone. This rearrangement joins TRBV5-6 to TRBJ1-1; 7 bases are a match to TRBD1. Unmatched junction bases numbered 11, after V lost 0 bases and J lost 0 bases. Germline V lookup: CDR1 SGHDT, CDR2 YYEEEE. The CDR3 length is 18 residues. CDR3 sequence (DNA): TGTGCCAGCAGCTTGGCCCTCAGCCCGGGACAGATGAACACTGAAGCTTTCTTT. Translating it yields CASSLALSPGQMNTEAFF.

The chain recombines TRBV5-6 with TRBJ1-4; no clear D. This CDR3 has 15 residues. V was cut by 4 bases and J by 0 bases, with 10 bases left in between. Per the germline V gene, CDR1 is SGHDT and CDR2 is YYEEEE. The DNA for the CDR3 is TGTGCCAGCAGCGTGGCAGTTCCAACTAATGAAAAACTGTTTTTT. As protein: CASSVAVPTNEKLFF. Complete variable domain (other parts from reference TRBV5-6 and TRBJ1-4): DAGVTQSPTHLIKTRGQQVTLRCSPKSGHDTVSWYQQALGQGPQFIFQYYEEEERQRGNFPDRFSGHQFPNYSSELNVNALLLGDSALYLCASSVAVPTNEKLFFGSGTQLSVL.

The V gene is TRBV7-9, the J gene TRBJ2-1, with a weak D call TRBD2 (5 bases). The CDR3 length is 16 residues. The V end lost 6 bases, the J end lost 5 bases, and 20 bases lay between the germline ends. Germline loops: CDR1 SEHNR, CDR2 FQNEAQ (reference sequence). CDR3 sequence (DNA): TGTGCCAGCAGTCCGACCAGGATCGGGCGGGACAATGAGCAGTTCTTC. Its translation is CASSPTRIGRDNEQFF.

The chain's CDR3 is CASSEFLSGGPDTQYF. CDR3 coding DNA: TGTGCCAGCAGTGAATTTTTGTCGGGAGGGCCGGATACGCAGTATTTT. The gene calls are TRBV25-1 and TRBJ2-3; 8 bases map to TRBD2. Germline values: CDR1 MGHDK, CDR2 SYGVNS. Trimming removed 1 base from V and 6 bases from J; junction bases left unmatched: 9. The CDR3 has 16 residues.

This clone was detected only a few times. V is TRBV7-9 and J is TRBJ2-7; D is possibly TRBD2 (5 bases). Germline loops: CDR1 SEHNR, CDR2 FQNEAQ (reference sequence). The CDR3 contains 15 residues. The V and J ends lost 1 base and 3 bases respectively, with 13 bases between them. The CDR3 DNA reads as TGTGCCAGCAGCTTAGTAATCGGGATTCACTACGAGCAGTACTTC. Residues: CASSLVIGIHYEQYF.

The chain joins TRBV10-3 to TRBJ2-6, with 12 bases matching TRBD2. CDR1 ENHRY and CDR2 SYGVKD come from the germline V gene. The CDR3 is 17 amino acids. The ends lost 5 bases at V and 3 bases at J; junction bases unmatched: 5. Here the CDR3 reads CAISSTSGRGGANVLTF. CDR3 nucleotide sequence: TGTGCCATCAGTTCGACTAGCGGGAGAGGTGGGGCCAACGTCCTGACTTTC.

There are a few counts of this clone. The rearrangement joins TRBV10-3 to TRBJ1-5, with D perhaps matching TRBD1 (6 bases). V lost 11 bases and J 4 bases, leaving 18 bases between the germline ends. The V gene's germline CDR1 is ENHRY and CDR2 SYGVKD. This CDR3 is built from 14 residues. This chain's CDR3 is CAAKESGVNQPQHF. The CDR3 nucleotides are TGTGCCGCTAAAGAGTCAGGGGTTAATCAGCCCCAGCATTTT.

There are a few counts of this clone. The chain employs TRBV5-8 and TRBJ2-1, with TRBD2 identical over 7 bases. V trimming: 0 bases; J trimming: 4 bases; junction bases outside the gene matches: 16. The germline V gene encodes CDR1 SGHTS and CDR2 YDEGEE. This CDR3 has 19 amino acids. The CDR3 sequence: CASSLEFLWGDYNYNEQFF. Here the CDR3 DNA reads TGTGCCAGCAGCTTGGAGTTTTTGTGGGGGGACTACAATTACAATGAGCAGTTCTTC.

The genes are TRBV7-3 and TRBJ2-1, with 8 bases identical to TRBD2. CDR1 and CDR2 from the germline V gene are SGHTA and FQGTGA. V was clipped by 5 bases and J by 6 bases; unmatched bases: 15. The CDR3 has 17 amino acids. The CDR3: CASSAPSASGPRNEQFF. The CDR3 coding sequence is TGTGCCAGCAGCGCCCCCTCCGCTAGCGGGCCACGCAATGAGCAGTTCTTC.

The chain links TRBV19 to TRBJ1-2; TRBD1 might be the D (5 bases). Looked up from germline, CDR1 is LNHDA and CDR2 is SQIVND (reference sequence). V lost 4 bases, J lost 11 bases, and 11 bases lay in between. The CDR3 totals 11 residues. In DNA, the CDR3 is TGTGCCAGTAGTACGGGGGGACGATACACCTTC. This sequence encodes CASSTGGRYTF.

The chain joins TRBV5-4 to TRBJ2-2; D possibly corresponds to TRBD2 (6 bases). The CDR3 contains 16 residues. V lost 6 bases to trimming and J lost 6 bases, with 21 bases between them. CDR1 SGHNT and CDR2 YYREEE come from the germline V gene (reference sequence). The CDR3 reads CASTASGPLGAGELFF. CDR3 in DNA: TGTGCCAGCACCGCAAGCGGGCCACTAGGGGCCGGGGAGCTGTTTTTT.